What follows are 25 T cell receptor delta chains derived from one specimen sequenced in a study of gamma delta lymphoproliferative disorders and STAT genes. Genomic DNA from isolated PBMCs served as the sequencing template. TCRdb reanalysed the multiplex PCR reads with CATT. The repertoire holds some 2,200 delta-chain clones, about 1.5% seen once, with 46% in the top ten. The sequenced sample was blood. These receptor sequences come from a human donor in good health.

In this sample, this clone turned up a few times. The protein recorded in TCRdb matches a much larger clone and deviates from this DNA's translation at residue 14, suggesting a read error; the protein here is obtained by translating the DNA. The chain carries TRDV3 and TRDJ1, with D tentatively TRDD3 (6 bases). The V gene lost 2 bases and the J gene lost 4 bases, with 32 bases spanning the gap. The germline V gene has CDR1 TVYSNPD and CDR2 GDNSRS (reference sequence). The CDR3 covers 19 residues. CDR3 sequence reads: CAFSPTSYWEVGDVDKLIF. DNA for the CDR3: TGTGCCTTTTCCCCTACGTCGTACTGGGAGGTAGGGGACGTCGATAAACTCATCTTT.

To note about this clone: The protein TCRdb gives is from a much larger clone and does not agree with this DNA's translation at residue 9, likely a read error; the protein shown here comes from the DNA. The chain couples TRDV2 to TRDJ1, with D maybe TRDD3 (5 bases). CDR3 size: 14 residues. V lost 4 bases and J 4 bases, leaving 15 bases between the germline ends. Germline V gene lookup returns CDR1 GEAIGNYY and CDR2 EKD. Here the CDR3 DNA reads TGTGCCTGTGATAAGGTACCAGGGGACGATAAACTCATCTTT. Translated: CACDKVPGDDKLIF.

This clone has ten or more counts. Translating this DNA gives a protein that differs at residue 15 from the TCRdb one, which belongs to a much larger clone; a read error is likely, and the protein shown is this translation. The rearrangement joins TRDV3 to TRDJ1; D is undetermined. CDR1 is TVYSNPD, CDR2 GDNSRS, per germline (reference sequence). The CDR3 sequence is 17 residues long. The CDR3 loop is CASIYPQGAVYTDKPIF. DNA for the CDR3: TGTGCCTCCATCTACCCTCAGGGTGCTGTGTACACCGATAAACCCATCTTT.

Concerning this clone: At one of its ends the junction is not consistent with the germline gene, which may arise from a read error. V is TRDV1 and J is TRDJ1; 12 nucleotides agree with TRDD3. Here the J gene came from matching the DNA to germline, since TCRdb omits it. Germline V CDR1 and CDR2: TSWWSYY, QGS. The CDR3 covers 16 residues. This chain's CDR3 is CAWGIYWGIPPDKLIF. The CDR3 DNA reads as TGCGCTTGGGGAATTTACTGGGGGATACCCCCCGATAAACTCATCTTT.

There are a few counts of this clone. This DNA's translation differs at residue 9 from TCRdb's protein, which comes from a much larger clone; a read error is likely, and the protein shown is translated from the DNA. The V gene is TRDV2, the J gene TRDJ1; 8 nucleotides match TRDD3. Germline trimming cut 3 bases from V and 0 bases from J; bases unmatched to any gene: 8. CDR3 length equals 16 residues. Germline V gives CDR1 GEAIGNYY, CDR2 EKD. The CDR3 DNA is TGTGCCTGTGACTCCTTACTGGGGGGATACACCGATAAACTCATCTTT. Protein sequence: CACDSLLGGYTDKLIF.

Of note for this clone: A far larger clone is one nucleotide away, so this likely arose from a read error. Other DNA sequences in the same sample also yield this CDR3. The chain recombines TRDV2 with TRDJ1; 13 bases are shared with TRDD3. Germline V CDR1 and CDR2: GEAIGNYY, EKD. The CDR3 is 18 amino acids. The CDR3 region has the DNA TGTGCCTGTGACCCTATACTGGGGGATACGAGGGGGACCGATAAGCTCATCTTT. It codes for CACDPILGDTRGTDKLIF.

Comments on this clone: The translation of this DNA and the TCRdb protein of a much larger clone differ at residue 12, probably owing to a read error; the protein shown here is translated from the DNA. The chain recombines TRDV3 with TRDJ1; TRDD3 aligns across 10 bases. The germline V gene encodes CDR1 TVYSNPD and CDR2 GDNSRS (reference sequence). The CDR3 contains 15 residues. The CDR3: CAFSQYWGITDRLIF. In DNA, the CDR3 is TGTGCCTTTAGTCAATACTGGGGGATCACCGATAGACTCATCTTT.

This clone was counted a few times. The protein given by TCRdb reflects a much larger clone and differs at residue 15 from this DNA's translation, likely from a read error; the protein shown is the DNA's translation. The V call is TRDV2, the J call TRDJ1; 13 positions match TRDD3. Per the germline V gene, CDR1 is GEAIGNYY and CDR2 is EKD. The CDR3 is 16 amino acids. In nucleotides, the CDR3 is TGTGCCTGTGACCCACTGGGGGATACGCATACCGATAAACTCACCTTT. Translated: CACDPLGDTHTDKLTF.

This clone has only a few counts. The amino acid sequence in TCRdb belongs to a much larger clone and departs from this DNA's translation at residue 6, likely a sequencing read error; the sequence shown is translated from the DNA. The CDR3 here is CACDTVPQAGSGYTDKLIF. Written as DNA, the CDR3 is TGTGCCTGTGACACCGTACCCCAGGCGGGAAGCGGGTACACCGATAAACTCATCTTT. The V call is TRDV2, the J call TRDJ1, with unresolved D. Trimming shortened V by 0 bases and J by 0 bases, and 22 bases separated the two germline ends. The CDR3 extends over 19 amino acids. Germline CDR1 reads GEAIGNYY; CDR2 reads EKD.

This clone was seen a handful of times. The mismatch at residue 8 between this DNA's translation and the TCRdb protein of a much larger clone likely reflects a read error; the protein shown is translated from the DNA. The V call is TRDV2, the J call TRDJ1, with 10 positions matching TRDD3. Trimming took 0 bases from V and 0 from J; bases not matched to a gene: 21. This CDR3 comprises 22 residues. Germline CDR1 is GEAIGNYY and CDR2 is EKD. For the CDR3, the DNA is TGTGCCTGTGACACCGTAGGGCCGGGGGATACGTCTTTATTAAAATACACCGATAAACTCATCTTT. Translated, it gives CACDTVGPGDTSLLKYTDKLIF.

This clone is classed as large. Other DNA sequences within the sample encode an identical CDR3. The CDR3: CACDKVPGGDKLIF. In nucleotides, the CDR3 is TGTGCCTGTGATAAGGTACCAGGGGGCGATAAACTCATCTTT. J is TRDJ1 and V is TRDV2, with a possible D match to TRDD3 (5 bases). V lost 4 bases and J lost 4, with 15 bases in between. CDR1 is GEAIGNYY and CDR2 is EKD in the germline V gene. The CDR3 is 14 residues long.

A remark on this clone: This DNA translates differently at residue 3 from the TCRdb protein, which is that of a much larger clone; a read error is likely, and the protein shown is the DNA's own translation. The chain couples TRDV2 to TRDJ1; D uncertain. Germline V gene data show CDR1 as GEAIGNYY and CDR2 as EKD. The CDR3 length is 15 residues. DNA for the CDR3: TGTGCCTATGACACAATCGAGCTGAACACCGATAAACTCATCTTT. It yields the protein CAYDTIELNTDKLIF.

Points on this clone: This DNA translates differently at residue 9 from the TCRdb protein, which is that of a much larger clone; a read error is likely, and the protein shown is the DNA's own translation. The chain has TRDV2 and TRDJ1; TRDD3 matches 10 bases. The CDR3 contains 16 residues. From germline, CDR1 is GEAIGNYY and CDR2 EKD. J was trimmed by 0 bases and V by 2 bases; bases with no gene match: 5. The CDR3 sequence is CACDNLGDRNTDKLIF. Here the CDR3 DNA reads TGTGCCTGTGACAACCTGGGGGATAGGAACACCGATAAACTCATCTTT.

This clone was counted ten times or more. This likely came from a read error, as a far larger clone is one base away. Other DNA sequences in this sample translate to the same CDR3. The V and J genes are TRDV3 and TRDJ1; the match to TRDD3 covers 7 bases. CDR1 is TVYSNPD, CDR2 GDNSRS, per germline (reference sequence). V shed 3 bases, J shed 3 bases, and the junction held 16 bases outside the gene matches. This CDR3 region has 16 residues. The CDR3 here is CAFPKGLGDMADKLIF. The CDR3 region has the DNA TGTGCCTTCCCCAAAGGACTAGGGGATATGGCCGATAAACTCATCTTT. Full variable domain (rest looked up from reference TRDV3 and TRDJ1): CDKVTQSSPDQTVASGSEVVLLCTYDTVYSNPDLFWYRIRPDYSFQFVFYGDNSRSEGADFTQGRFSVKHILTQKAFHLVISPVRTEDSATYYCAFPKGLGDMADKLIFGKGTRVTVEP.

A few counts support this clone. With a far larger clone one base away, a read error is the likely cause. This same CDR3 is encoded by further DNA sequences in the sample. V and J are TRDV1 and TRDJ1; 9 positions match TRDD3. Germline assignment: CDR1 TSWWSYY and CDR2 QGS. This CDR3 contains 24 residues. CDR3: CALGELTLVLLKSLGGYGTDKLIF. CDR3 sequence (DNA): TGCGCTCTTGGGGAACTAACCTTGGTCCTACTTAAATCCCTTGGGGGATATGGGACCGATAAACTCATCTTT.

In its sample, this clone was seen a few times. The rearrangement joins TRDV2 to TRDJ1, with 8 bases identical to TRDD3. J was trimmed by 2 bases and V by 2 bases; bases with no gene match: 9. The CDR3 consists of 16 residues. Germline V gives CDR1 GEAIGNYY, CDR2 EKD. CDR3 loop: CACDKLGGTHTDKLIF. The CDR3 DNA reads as TGTGCCTGTGACAAACTGGGGGGTACGCATACCGATAAACTCATCTTT.

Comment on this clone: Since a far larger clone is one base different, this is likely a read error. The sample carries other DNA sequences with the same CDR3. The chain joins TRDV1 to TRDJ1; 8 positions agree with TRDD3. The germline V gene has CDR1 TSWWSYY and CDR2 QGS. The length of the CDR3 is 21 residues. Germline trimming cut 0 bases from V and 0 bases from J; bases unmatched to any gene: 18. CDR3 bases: TGTGCTCTTGGGGAACTAATCCTTCTACTTTACTGGGGGCCCTACACCGATAAACTCATCTTT. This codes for CALGELILLLYWGPYTDKLIF.

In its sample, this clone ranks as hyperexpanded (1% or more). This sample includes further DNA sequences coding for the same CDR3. The CDR3 bases are TGTGCCTTCCCCAAAGGACTGGGGGATATGGCCGATAAACTCATCTTT. Residues: CAFPKGLGDMADKLIF. The rearrangement uses TRDV3 and TRDJ1; 11 bases are a match to TRDD3. The V gene's germline CDR1 is TVYSNPD and CDR2 GDNSRS (reference sequence). The CDR3 has 16 amino acids. The junction had 12 bases not matched to a gene; V was cut back by 3 bases and J by 3 bases.

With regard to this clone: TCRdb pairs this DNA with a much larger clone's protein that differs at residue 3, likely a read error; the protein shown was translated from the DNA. This CDR3 reads CAYIYPQGAVYTDKLIF. The CDR3 DNA follows: TGTGCCTACATCTACCCTCAGGGTGCTGTGTACACCGATAAACTCATCTTT. This chain uses TRDV3 with TRDJ1; D not resolved. The ends were cut back, 4 bases at V and 0 bases at J, with 24 bases in the middle. This CDR3 spans 17 amino acids. Germline CDR1 reads TVYSNPD; CDR2 reads GDNSRS (reference sequence).

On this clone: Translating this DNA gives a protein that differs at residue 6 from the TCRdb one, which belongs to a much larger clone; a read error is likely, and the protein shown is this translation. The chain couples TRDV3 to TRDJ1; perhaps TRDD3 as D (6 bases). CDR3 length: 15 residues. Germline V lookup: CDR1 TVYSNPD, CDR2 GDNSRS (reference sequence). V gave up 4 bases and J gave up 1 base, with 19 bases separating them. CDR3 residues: CASAPLGGLTDKLIF. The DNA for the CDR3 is TGTGCCTCCGCGCCTCTTGGGGGCCTCACCGATAAACTCATCTTT.

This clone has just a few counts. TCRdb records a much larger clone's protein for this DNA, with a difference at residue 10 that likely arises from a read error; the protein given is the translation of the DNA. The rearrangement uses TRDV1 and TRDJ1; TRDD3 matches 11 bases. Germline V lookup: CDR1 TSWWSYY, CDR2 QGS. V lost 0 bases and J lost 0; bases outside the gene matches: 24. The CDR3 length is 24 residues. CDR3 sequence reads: CALGELLFYTLSGGYAVYTDKLIF. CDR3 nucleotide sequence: TGTGCTCTTGGGGAACTATTGTTCTACACACTTAGTGGGGGATACGCAGTGTACACCGATAAACTCATCTTT.

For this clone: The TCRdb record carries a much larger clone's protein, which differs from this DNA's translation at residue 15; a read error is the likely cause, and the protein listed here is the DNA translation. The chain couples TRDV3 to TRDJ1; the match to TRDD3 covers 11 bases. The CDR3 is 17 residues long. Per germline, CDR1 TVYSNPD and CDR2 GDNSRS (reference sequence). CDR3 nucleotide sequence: TGTGCCTTCAACCCCTCCTCCGACTGGGGGATAGGCGATAAACCCATCTTT. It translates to CAFNPSSDWGIGDKPIF. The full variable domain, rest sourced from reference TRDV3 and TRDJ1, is CDKVTQSSPDQTVASGSEVVLLCTYDTVYSNPDLFWYRIRPDYSFQFVFYGDNSRSEGADFTQGRFSVKHILTQKAFHLVISPVRTEDSATYYCAFNPSSDWGIGDKPIFGKGTRVTVEP.

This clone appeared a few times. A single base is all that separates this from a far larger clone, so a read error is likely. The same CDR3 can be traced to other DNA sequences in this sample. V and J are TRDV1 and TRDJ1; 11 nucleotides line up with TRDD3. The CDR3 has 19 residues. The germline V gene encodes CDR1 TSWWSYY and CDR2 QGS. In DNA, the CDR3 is TGTGCTCTTGGGGAACTGAGCAACTGGGGGATAAGAACGTCCGATAAACTCATTTTT. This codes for CALGELSNWGIRTSDKLIF.

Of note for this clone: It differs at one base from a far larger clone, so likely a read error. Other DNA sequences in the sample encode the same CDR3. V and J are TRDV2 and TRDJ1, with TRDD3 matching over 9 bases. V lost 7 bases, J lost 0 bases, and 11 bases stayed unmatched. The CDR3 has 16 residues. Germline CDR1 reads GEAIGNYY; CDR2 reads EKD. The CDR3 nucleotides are TGTGCCTGCGACTCCTTACTGGGGGAATACACCGATAAACTCATCTTT. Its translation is CACDSLLGEYTDKLIF.

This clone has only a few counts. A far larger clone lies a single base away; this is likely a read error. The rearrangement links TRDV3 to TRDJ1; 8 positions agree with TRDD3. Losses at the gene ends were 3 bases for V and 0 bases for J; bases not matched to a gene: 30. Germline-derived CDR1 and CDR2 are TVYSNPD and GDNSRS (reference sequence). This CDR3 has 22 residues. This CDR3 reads CALPHPLTGGPPIEEYTDKLIF. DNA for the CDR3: TGTGCCTTGCCCCATCCTTTGACTGGGGGGCCTCCAATAGAGGAGTACACCGATAAACTCATCTTT. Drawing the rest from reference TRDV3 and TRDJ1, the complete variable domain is CDKVTQSSPDQTVASGSEVVLLCTYDTVYSNPDLFWYRIRPDYSFQFVFYGDNSRSEGADFTQGRFSVKHILTQKAFHLVISPVRTEDSATYYCALPHPLTGGPPIEEYTDKLIFGKGTRVTVEP.